The following is a TCR beta chain sequence with its context. Antigen: not known. As the CDR3 is not closed by the conserved phenylalanine or tryptophan, this likely results from a read error. This sample was included in a study of tumor and adjacent non-tumor tissue in lung cancer. The CDR3 runs 15 residues. Losses at the gene ends were 6 bases for V and 9 bases for J; bases not matched to a gene: 15. Germline V CDR1 and CDR2: SQVTM, ANQGSEA. Study-wide findings and caveats: Higher tumor TCR diversity was associated with shorter survival.

This sample's RNA came from whole unsorted tissue. TCRbeta libraries were built with three rounds of nested PCR, modified from ARM-PCR. Using its own MiXCR run on the multiplex PCR reads, TCRdb lists one record per CDR3 protein. The table shows under 150,000 distinct CDR3 sequences, with approximately 70% occurring only once. V usage is TRBV29-1 and J usage is TRBJ1-4; TRBD1 matches at 8 bases. The source material was lung tumor tissue. The sequence derives from a man aged 55 to 70 with small cell lung cancer. This chain's CDR3 is CSVGFAGQANKKLFI. CDR3 sequence (DNA): TGCAGCGTGGGGTTTGCGGGACAGGCGAATAAAAAACTGTTTATT.